This is a list of T cell receptor beta chains from one sample in a study of T cells after yellow fever vaccination. TCRdb fed the 5' RACE reads into MiXCR, producing one record per CDR3 protein. The sample carries about 300,000 distinct CDR3 sequences, about 6.9% recorded once. The sample here was PBMCs, taken around 45 days after the first yellow fever vaccination. The receptor set was obtained from a man aged 18-30 years who received the YFV17D yellow fever vaccine. Both conserved end residues are part of each CDR3. The D gene is left open where the match is weak. Size tells how often a clone was seen (once, few, many) or the class of an expanded clone, and some rows leave it out.

clone_size: .
j_call: TRBJ2-4
v_call: TRBV11-1
d_call: .
cdr3_aa: CASSLGGSGGWDIQYF
cdr3_nt: TGTGCCAGCAGCTTAGGGGGGTCCGGGGGCTGGGACATTCAGTACTTC

clone_size: many
j_call: TRBJ2-2
v_call: TRBV5-1
d_call: TRBD1
cdr3_aa: CASSWVRVGTGDTGELFF
cdr3_nt: TGCGCCAGCAGCTGGGTCCGTGTAGGGACAGGCGACACCGGGGAGCTGTTTTTT

clone_size: .
j_call: TRBJ2-3
v_call: TRBV5-1
d_call: TRBD2
cdr3_aa: CASSSIKRGGSTDTQYF
cdr3_nt: TGCGCCAGCAGCTCCATCAAGCGGGGGGGAAGCACAGATACGCAGTATTTT

clone_size: many
j_call: TRBJ2-1
v_call: TRBV4-1
d_call: .
cdr3_aa: CASSQTNNEQFF
cdr3_nt: TGCGCCAGCAGCCAGACAAACAATGAGCAGTTCTTC

clone_size: .
j_call: TRBJ1-2
v_call: TRBV5-1
d_call: .
cdr3_aa: CASSLARPGPNVRTGYTF
cdr3_nt: TGCGCCAGCAGCTTGGCCAGGCCGGGACCGAATGTGAGGACTGGCTACACCTTC

clone_size: .
j_call: TRBJ2-7
v_call: TRBV7-2
d_call: .
cdr3_aa: CASSFPGVYYEQYF
cdr3_nt: TGTGCCAGCAGCTTCCCGGGGGTTTACTACGAGCAGTACTTC

clone_size: few
j_call: TRBJ2-3
v_call: TRBV6-1
d_call: TRBD2
cdr3_aa: CASERGGFEDTQYF
cdr3_nt: TGTGCCAGTGAGCGGGGGGGTTTTGAAGATACGCAGTATTTT

clone_size: many
j_call: TRBJ2-3
v_call: TRBV7-9
d_call: .
cdr3_aa: CASSLARDTQYF
cdr3_nt: TGTGCCAGCAGCTTAGCACGAGATACGCAGTATTTT

clone_size: .
j_call: TRBJ1-2
v_call: TRBV3-1
d_call: .
cdr3_aa: CASSRSDEPANYGYTF
cdr3_nt: TGTGCCAGCAGCCGATCAGATGAGCCGGCTAACTATGGCTACACCTTC

clone_size: few
j_call: TRBJ2-1
v_call: TRBV7-2
d_call: .
cdr3_aa: CASSLSRNNEQFF
cdr3_nt: TGTGCCAGCAGCTTGAGCAGGAACAATGAGCAGTTCTTC

clone_size: .
j_call: TRBJ2-7
v_call: TRBV5-1
d_call: .
cdr3_aa: CASSLVGLTYEQYF
cdr3_nt: TGCGCCAGCAGCTTGGTGGGCCTTACCTACGAGCAGTACTTC

clone_size: many
j_call: TRBJ1-1
v_call: TRBV12-3/TRBV12-4
d_call: .
cdr3_aa: CASSTGTQNTEAFF
cdr3_nt: TGTGCCAGCAGTACCGGGACTCAGAACACTGAAGCTTTCTTT

clone_size: once
j_call: TRBJ2-2
v_call: TRBV7-6
d_call: .
cdr3_aa: CASSARSTTGELFF
cdr3_nt: TGTGCCAGCAGCGCCCGGTCGACCACCGGGGAGCTGTTTTTT

clone_size: few
j_call: TRBJ1-1
v_call: TRBV5-6
d_call: .
cdr3_aa: CASSSYARTFF
cdr3_nt: TGTGCCAGCAGCTCCTATGCGCGCACTTTCTTT

clone_size: .
j_call: TRBJ2-2
v_call: TRBV12-3/TRBV12-4
d_call: .
cdr3_aa: CASSSLENTGELFF
cdr3_nt: TGTGCCAGCAGTTCGCTGGAGAACACCGGGGAGCTGTTTTTT

clone_size: many
j_call: TRBJ1-1
v_call: TRBV4-3
d_call: TRBD1
cdr3_aa: CASSLNTGGRTEAFF
cdr3_nt: TGCGCCAGCAGCCTCAACACAGGGGGTAGGACTGAAGCTTTCTTT

clone_size: .
j_call: TRBJ2-2
v_call: TRBV7-9
d_call: .
cdr3_aa: CASSLDRIFNTGELFF
cdr3_nt: TGTGCCAGCAGCTTAGACAGAATCTTCAACACCGGGGAGCTGTTTTTT

clone_size: few
j_call: TRBJ2-6
v_call: TRBV14
d_call: .
cdr3_aa: CASSPGHSGANVLTF
cdr3_nt: TGTGCCAGCAGCCCGGGACACTCTGGGGCCAACGTCCTGACTTTC

clone_size: many
j_call: TRBJ2-3
v_call: TRBV7-9
d_call: TRBD1
cdr3_aa: CASSSQGADTQYF
cdr3_nt: TGTGCCAGCAGCTCGCAGGGGGCAGATACGCAGTATTTT

clone_size: .
j_call: TRBJ2-5
v_call: TRBV5-4
d_call: TRBD1
cdr3_aa: CASSSLTGVKQETQYF
cdr3_nt: TGTGCCAGCAGCTCCCTGACAGGGGTGAAACAAGAGACCCAGTACTTC

clone_size: .
j_call: TRBJ2-6
v_call: TRBV6-5
d_call: .
cdr3_aa: CASSYSVTGANVLTF
cdr3_nt: TGTGCCAGCAGTTACTCAGTTACCGGGGCCAACGTCCTGACTTTC

clone_size: .
j_call: TRBJ2-5
v_call: TRBV4-2
d_call: .
cdr3_aa: CASSQGSEEETQYF
cdr3_nt: TGTGCCAGCAGCCAAGGGTCTGAGGAAGAGACCCAGTACTTC

clone_size: few
j_call: TRBJ2-5
v_call: TRBV14
d_call: .
cdr3_aa: CASSQEVGPGGRSTQYF
cdr3_nt: TGTGCCAGCAGCCAAGAAGTTGGGCCAGGCGGTAGGTCGACCCAGTACTTC

clone_size: .
j_call: TRBJ2-2
v_call: TRBV21-1
d_call: .
cdr3_aa: CASWDARGLFF
cdr3_nt: TGTGCCAGCTGGGATGCAAGGGGGCTGTTTTTT

clone_size: .
j_call: TRBJ1-4
v_call: TRBV4-2
d_call: .
cdr3_aa: CASAAVREKLFF
cdr3_nt: TGTGCCAGCGCCGCGGTCAGGGAAAAACTGTTTTTT

clone_size: .
j_call: TRBJ2-3
v_call: TRBV20-1
d_call: .
cdr3_aa: CSARDPWVPNTQYF
cdr3_nt: TGCAGTGCTAGAGATCCGTGGGTACCGAATACGCAGTATTTT

clone_size: .
j_call: TRBJ2-1
v_call: TRBV4-2
d_call: TRBD1
cdr3_aa: CASSQDLGQGYNEQFF
cdr3_nt: TGTGCCAGCAGCCAGGACCTGGGACAGGGGTACAATGAGCAGTTCTTC

clone_size: .
j_call: TRBJ2-1
v_call: TRBV12-3/TRBV12-4
d_call: .
cdr3_aa: CASSLGRMAQFF
cdr3_nt: TGTGCCAGCAGCCTTGGGAGGATGGCGCAGTTCTTC

clone_size: few
j_call: TRBJ2-5
v_call: TRBV7-6
d_call: TRBD2
cdr3_aa: CASSGREGRAQYF
cdr3_nt: TGTGCCAGCAGCGGTAGGGAGGGGAGGGCCCAGTACTTC

clone_size: .
j_call: TRBJ1-1
v_call: TRBV6-5
d_call: TRBD1
cdr3_aa: CASSNRGYTEAFF
cdr3_nt: TGTGCCAGCAGTAACAGGGGATACACTGAAGCTTTCTTT

clone_size: few
j_call: TRBJ1-3
v_call: TRBV7-3
d_call: TRBD1
cdr3_aa: CASSSDRASGNTIYF
cdr3_nt: TGTGCCAGCAGCTCAGACAGGGCCTCTGGAAACACCATATATTTT

clone_size: few
j_call: TRBJ1-2
v_call: TRBV14
d_call: TRBD1
cdr3_aa: CASSQEVKTGVYTF
cdr3_nt: TGTGCCAGCAGCCAAGAGGTGAAGACAGGGGTCTACACCTTC

clone_size: few
j_call: TRBJ1-5
v_call: TRBV4-3
d_call: .
cdr3_aa: CASSQEKGYGQPQHF
cdr3_nt: TGCGCCAGCAGCCAAGAGAAAGGATACGGTCAGCCCCAGCATTTT

clone_size: few
j_call: TRBJ2-3
v_call: TRBV20-1
d_call: .
cdr3_aa: CSARRRGARDTQYF
cdr3_nt: TGCAGTGCTAGACGCAGGGGGGCTAGGGATACGCAGTATTTT

clone_size: few
j_call: TRBJ2-7
v_call: TRBV5-1
d_call: .
cdr3_aa: CASSFRGRRSGEQYF
cdr3_nt: TGCGCCAGCAGCTTCAGGGGCCGCAGAAGTGGAGAGCAGTACTTC

clone_size: few
j_call: TRBJ1-4
v_call: TRBV12-3/TRBV12-4
d_call: .
cdr3_aa: CASSTPIVGALNEKLFF
cdr3_nt: TGTGCCAGCAGTACCCCTATCGTCGGCGCCCTAAATGAAAAACTGTTTTTT

clone_size: .
j_call: TRBJ2-3
v_call: TRBV5-1
d_call: .
cdr3_aa: CASSLALPTDTQYF
cdr3_nt: TGCGCCAGCAGCTTGGCCTTACCCACAGATACGCAGTATTTT

clone_size: many
j_call: TRBJ2-5
v_call: TRBV5-4
d_call: TRBD2
cdr3_aa: CASSPTSGLQETQYF
cdr3_nt: TGTGCCAGCAGCCCGACTAGCGGGCTACAAGAGACCCAGTACTTC

clone_size: few
j_call: TRBJ2-5
v_call: TRBV5-1
d_call: .
cdr3_aa: CASQRSGEAGETQYF
cdr3_nt: TGCGCCAGCCAAAGGTCAGGGGAAGCGGGGGAGACCCAGTACTTC

clone_size: few
j_call: TRBJ2-3
v_call: TRBV14
d_call: .
cdr3_aa: CASSRPGLGGTDTQYF
cdr3_nt: TGTGCCAGCAGCCGACCCGGTCTGGGGGGCACAGATACGCAGTATTTT